This entry describes one T cell receptor (beta chain). Per sorted-subset replicate PCR, input was about 180 ng DNA, representing tens of thousands of T cell genomes. Here immunoSEQ multiplex PCR was the method, and the copy in TCRdb shows in-frame clones only, minus some. The table records about 2.4 million clones, approximately 93% of them present only once. The data are from a study of shared clonotypes between healthy human individuals. Germline assignment: CDR1 MDHEN and CDR2 SYDVKM. The ends lost 4 bases at V and 2 bases at J; junction bases unmatched: 7. The CDR3 extends over 16 amino acids. The sample taken for sequencing was naive CD4+ T cells from PBMCs. Sample subset: CD45RA+ positively selected. The rearrangement joins TRBV28 to TRBJ2-4, with 8 nucleotides matching TRBD1. This TCR was recovered from a man between 18 and 29 years old in good health. Some clones in this sample may be carry-over from other donors' samples. The CDR3: CASSSRQGNSKNIQYF. The CDR3 DNA sequence: TGTGCCAGCAGTTCGAGACAGGGGAATTCCAAAAACATTCAGTACTTC.